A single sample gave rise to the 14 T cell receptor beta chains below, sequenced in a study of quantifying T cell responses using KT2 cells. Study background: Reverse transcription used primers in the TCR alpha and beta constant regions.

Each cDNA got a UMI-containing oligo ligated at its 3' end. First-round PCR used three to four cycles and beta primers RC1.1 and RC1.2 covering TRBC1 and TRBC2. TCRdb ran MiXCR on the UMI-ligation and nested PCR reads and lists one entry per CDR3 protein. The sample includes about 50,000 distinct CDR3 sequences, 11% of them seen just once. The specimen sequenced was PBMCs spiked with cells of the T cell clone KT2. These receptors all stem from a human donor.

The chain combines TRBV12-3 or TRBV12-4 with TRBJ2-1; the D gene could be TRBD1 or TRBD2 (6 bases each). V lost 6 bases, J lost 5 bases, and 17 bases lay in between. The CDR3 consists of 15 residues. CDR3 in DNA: TGTGCCAGCAGCCGCTCTCGGGGGCTGGACAATGAGCAGTTCTTC. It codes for CASSRSRGLDNEQFF.

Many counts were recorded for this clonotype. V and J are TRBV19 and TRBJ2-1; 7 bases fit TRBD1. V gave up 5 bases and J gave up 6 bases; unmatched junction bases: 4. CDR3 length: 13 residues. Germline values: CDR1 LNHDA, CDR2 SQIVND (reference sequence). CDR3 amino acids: CASSGQVFNEQFF. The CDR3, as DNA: TGTGCCAGTAGTGGACAGGTTTTCAATGAGCAGTTCTTC.

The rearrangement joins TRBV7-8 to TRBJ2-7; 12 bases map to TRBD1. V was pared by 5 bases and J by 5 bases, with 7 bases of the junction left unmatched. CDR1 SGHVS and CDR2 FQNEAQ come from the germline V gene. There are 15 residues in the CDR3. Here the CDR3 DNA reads TGTGCCAGCAGCCAGACCGGGACAGGGGGCCACGAGCAGTACTTC. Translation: CASSQTGTGGHEQYF.

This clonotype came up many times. CDR3 nucleotide sequence: TGCAGCGTCGACACAGGGTTCACTGAAGCTTTCTTT. Its protein is CSVDTGFTEAFF. The J gene is TRBJ1-1, the V gene TRBV29-1, with TRBD1 as a possible D gene (6 bases). Germline loops: CDR1 SQVTM, CDR2 ANQGSEA. The ends were cut back, 6 bases at V and 4 bases at J, with 12 bases in the middle. The CDR3 consists of 12 residues.

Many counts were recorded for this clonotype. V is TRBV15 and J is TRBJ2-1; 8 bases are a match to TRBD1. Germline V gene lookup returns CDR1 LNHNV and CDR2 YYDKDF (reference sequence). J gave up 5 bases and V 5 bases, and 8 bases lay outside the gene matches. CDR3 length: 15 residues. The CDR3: CATSDRDRYNNEQFF. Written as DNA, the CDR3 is TGTGCCACCAGCGACCGGGACAGGTATAACAATGAGCAGTTCTTC.

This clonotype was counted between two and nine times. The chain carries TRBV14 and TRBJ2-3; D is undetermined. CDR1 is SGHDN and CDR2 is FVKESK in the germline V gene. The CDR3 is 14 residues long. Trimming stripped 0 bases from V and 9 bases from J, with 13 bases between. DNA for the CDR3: TGTGCCAGCAGCCAAGATTACGGCCAAGGGACGCAGTATTTT. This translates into CASSQDYGQGTQYF.

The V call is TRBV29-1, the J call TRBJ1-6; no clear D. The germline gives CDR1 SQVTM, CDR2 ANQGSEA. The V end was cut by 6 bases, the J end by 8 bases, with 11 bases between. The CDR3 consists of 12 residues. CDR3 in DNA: TGCAGCGTAGCAGATGAGCATTCACCCCTCCACTTT. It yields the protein CSVADEHSPLHF.

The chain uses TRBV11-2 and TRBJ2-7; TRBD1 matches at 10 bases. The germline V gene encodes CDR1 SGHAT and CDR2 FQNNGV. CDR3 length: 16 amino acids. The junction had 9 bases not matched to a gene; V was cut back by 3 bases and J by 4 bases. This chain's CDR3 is CASSLPDRGPAYEQYF. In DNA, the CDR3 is TGTGCCAGCAGCTTGCCCGACAGGGGGCCCGCATACGAGCAGTACTTC. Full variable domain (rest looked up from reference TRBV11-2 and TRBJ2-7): EAGVAQSPRYKIIEKRQSVAFWCNPISGHATLYWYQQILGQGPKLLIQFQNNGVVDDSQLPKDRFSAERLKGVDSTLKIQPAKLEDSAVYLCASSLPDRGPAYEQYFGPGTRLTVT.

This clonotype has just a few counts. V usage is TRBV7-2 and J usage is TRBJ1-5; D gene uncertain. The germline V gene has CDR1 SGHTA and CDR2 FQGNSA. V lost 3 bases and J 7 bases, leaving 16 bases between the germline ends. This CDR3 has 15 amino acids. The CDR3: CASSFFERPGQPQHF. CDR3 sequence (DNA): TGTGCCAGCAGCTTTTTTGAGAGGCCTGGGCAGCCCCAGCATTTT.

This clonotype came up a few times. The DNA for the CDR3 is TGTGCCAGCAGCTTAGAGACCAGACTGGTTGTGAGGCCACTCTACAATGAGCAGTTCTTC. Encoded protein: CASSLETRLVVRPLYNEQFF. The J gene is TRBJ2-1, the V gene TRBV7-8; D uncertain. CDR1 and CDR2 (germline): SGHVS, FQNEAQ. The length of the CDR3 is 20 residues. V gave up 1 base and J gave up 3 bases, with 25 bases separating them.

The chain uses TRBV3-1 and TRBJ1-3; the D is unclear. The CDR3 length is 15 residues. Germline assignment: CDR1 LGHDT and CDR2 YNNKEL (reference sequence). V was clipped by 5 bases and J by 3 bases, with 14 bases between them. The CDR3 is CASSSGRPGGNTIYF. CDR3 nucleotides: TGTGCCAGCAGCTCGGGAAGGCCGGGTGGAAACACCATATATTTT.

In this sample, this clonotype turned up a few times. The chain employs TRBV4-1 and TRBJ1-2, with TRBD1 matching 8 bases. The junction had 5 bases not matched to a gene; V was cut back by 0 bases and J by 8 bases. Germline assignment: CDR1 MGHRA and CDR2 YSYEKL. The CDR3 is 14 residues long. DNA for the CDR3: TGCGCCAGCAGCCAAGATCAGGGGGCGTTGGGCTACACCTTC. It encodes CASSQDQGALGYTF.

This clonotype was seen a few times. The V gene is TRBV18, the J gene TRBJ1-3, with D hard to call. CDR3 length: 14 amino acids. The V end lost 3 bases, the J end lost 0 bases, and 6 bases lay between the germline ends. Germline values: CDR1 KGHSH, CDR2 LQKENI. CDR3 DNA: TGTGCCAGCTCACCCCAAGACTCTGGAAACACCATATATTTT. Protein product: CASSPQDSGNTIYF.

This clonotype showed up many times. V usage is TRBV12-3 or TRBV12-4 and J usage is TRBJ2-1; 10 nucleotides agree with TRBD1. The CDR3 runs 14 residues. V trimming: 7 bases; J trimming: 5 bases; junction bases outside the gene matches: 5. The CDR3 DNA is TGTGCCAGCATCAGGACAGGGGGGGACAATGAGCAGTTCTTC. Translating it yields CASIRTGGDNEQFF.